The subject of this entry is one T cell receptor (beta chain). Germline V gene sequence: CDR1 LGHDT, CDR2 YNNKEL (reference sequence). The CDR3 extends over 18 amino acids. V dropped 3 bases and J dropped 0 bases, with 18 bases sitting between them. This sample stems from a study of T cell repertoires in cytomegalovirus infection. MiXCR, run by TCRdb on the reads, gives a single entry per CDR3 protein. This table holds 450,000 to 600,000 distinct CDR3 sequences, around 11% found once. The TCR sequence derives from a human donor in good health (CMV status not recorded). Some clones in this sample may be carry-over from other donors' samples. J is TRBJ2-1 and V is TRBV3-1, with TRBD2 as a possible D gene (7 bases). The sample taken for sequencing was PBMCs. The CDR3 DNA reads TGTGCCAGCAGCCACCGCGAGGGGGGGAAAAGCTCCTACAATGAGCAGTTCTTC. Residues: CASSHREGGKSSYNEQFF.